This T cell receptor (beta chain) was recorded in a study of cytomegalovirus exposure and HLA in healthy donors (dated by TCRdb to between 2016 and 2019). For the study in its entirety: In an earlier analysis of approximately 500 of the donors, 276 Gb of sequence data and 100 million or so unique TCR beta sequences from 180 million or so T cells were reported. Donor age, sex, ethnicity and CMV serostatus were compiled alongside the repertoire data. A separate validation cohort of 100 to 150 different subjects was used in addition to the roughly 700-subject first cohort. Genome-wide SNP genotypes for about 60% of the roughly 670 donors were used in a later genetic analysis, which treated that subset as a discovery cohort. Across some 400 genotyped donors of the cohort, an average of approximately 200,000 unique TCR beta nucleotide sequences per donor were sequenced, and around 20% of those sequences were non-productive. To predict cytomegalovirus infection status, the study brought together high-throughput TCR immunosequencing, statistical association of individual TCRs with disease status, and machine learning. An early release covering some 640 HLA-typed donors comprised 250 to 350 gigabases of sequencing data and around 85 million unique TCR sequences. Roughly five DR-DQ haplotypes were treated as single units for association and clustering because of strong linkage in the cohort. A later analysis re-examined previously published TCR beta repertoires from 610 or so donors and added high-resolution HLA genotyping to investigate patterns of TCR occurrence. Class I and class II HLA loci were covered by the typing at four-digit resolution. In the later analysis, no new phenotypic data were used to find candidate immune exposures; instead, reliance was placed on TCR beta sequences and their occurrence across donors. Using immunosequencing, the study profiled T cell repertoires from roughly 650 subjects and related those repertoires to cytomegalovirus serostatus. Every repertoire in the discovery cohort had been generated on one and the same sequencing platform. The number of donors typed differed by locus, with about 629-630 for A, B, C, DRB1 and DQB1, roughly 520 for DQA1, 600 to 610 for DPA1, and 472 for DPB1. Of the roughly 400 genotyped donors, 81% were placed in the genetic ancestry cluster associated with self-reported Caucasian donors. An earlier analysis of some 500 of the donors applied high-throughput TCR beta sequencing to assess whether each TCR beta V gene segment acted as functional or pseudogenic. The study was designed to test whether signatures of past pathogen exposure could be identified by cataloging public T cell receptors. What the research found in general, with its limitations: Cytomegalovirus status was reported to be diagnosed by the classifier with high specificity and sensitivity in both the original and validation cohorts. A later analysis associated about 17,000 TCR beta sequences with specific HLA alleles at a false discovery rate of 0.05. In a later analysis, most CMV-associated TCR beta chains were found to appear HLA-restricted, with HLA associations seemingly driven largely by CMV exposure. The authors suggested that the approach could potentially be generalized to other disease states and immunological phenotypes. This cohort had only TCR beta chains sequenced, and the lack of alpha or paired-chain data limited which features could be detected. A later analysis reported that several top co-occurrence clusters appeared linked to parvovirus B19, influenza, CMV and Epstein-Barr virus. V-gene and J-gene trimming of TCR beta chains was associated with a missense DCLRE1C variant in a later genetic analysis, and the association was replicated in an independent cohort. Because HLA typing was missing for some donors at each locus, association tests included only the typed subset. The study gave a list of 150 to 200 TCR beta chains associated with cytomegalovirus. Immune exposure information for the cohort was limited to CMV serostatus. Because counts were too low, approximately 18 rarely observed V segments, including chromosome 9 orphons, were excluded from the earlier analysis of several hundred of the donors. An earlier analysis of some 560 of the donors showed that most TCR beta V segments appeared in productive rearrangements either about 87% or about 30% of the time, which broadly matched IMGT annotations. In vitro tests confirmed that a few of the cytomegalovirus-associated TCR beta chains recognize cytomegalovirus antigens. A cluster of highly shared sequence variants was judged likely to be a technical artifact of the sequencing pipeline. The presence/absence analyses assumed that sequencing depth was roughly uniform across donors, and that assumption may not be true. In a later genetic analysis, fewer N-insertions in productive TCRs were reported among donors in an Asian-associated ancestry cluster than the 666-donor mean. Compared with equally common non-associated chains, HLA-associated TCR beta chains in a later analysis were more clonally expanded and had lower generation probabilities. Correlated functional status among segregating V segments might be attributable to linkage disequilibrium, but an unknown experimental factor could not be ruled out. In a later analysis, TCR association rates were found to vary across HLA loci, with the most associated TCRs seen for DRB1 alleles and the fewest for HLA-C alleles. A further reported finding was that TCR beta sequences accurately predicted the HLA-A and HLA-B alleles for most subjects in the first cohort. Most TCR sequences were seen in very few donors, while some public TCRs were found in many individuals. The 87-base-pair reads could not distinguish some IMGT-functional V segments, including TRBV6-2 and TRBV6-3, so those segments were excluded. When HLA alleles, especially DR and DQ, strongly co-occurred, attributing TCR associations to individual alleles was difficult.

The cohort was made up of 500 to 850 healthy bone marrow donors. All cohort members were sampled while nominally healthy, although unrecorded immune exposures were likely present. The donor was CMV seronegative and was included in the group of approximately 350 seronegative cohort members. Every donor gave a peripheral blood sample, and the peripheral blood mononuclear cells from that sample were used for TCR beta sequencing. The Qiagen DNeasy Blood Extraction Kit was used to extract genomic DNA from the blood cell samples. The library was built by means of the immunoSEQ multiplex PCR assay. For the multiplex PCR, a mixture combining 60 forward primers for TCR Vbeta segments and 13 reverse primers for TCR Jbeta segments was used. The CDR3 region of rearranged TCR beta genes was amplified from genomic DNA with a multiplex PCR assay. Amplified TCR beta libraries were sequenced as 87-base-pair reads on the Illumina HiSeq System. As for the authors' bioinformatics: In a later analysis, tens of millions of unique TCR beta chains were counted across the roughly 700 repertoires, and around 11 million of these chains were shared by at least two donors. Raw reads were error-corrected and collapsed into unique sequences by a nearest-neighbor algorithm in which closely related sequences were merged to remove PCR and sequencing errors. V, D and J gene segments were assigned by aligning CDR3 sequences to IMGT reference sequences. For a sequence to be retained, a match of at least six nucleotides to both a V gene segment and a J gene segment was required. Rearrangements were classified as productive when the CDR3 lacked stop codons and remained in frame with V and J, and all other rearrangements were classified as non-productive. Following IMGT convention, CDR3 was defined as the stretch from the second conserved V-encoded cysteine up to the conserved J-encoded phenylalanine. In an earlier analysis of 500 to 650 of the donors, sequences lacking an unambiguous match to a single V gene segment were excluded. In an earlier analysis of approximately 590 of the donors, V segments were called functional above 56.7% productive rearrangements and were called segregating when the between-donor standard deviation exceeded 5%. A statistical classification framework was built for diagnosing cytomegalovirus status from the catalog of TCR beta chain sequences. V and J gene assignment, in a later analysis, came from comparing TCR nucleotide sequences with IMGT/GENE-DB human TR gene sequences. A later analysis assigned CDR3 sequences and most-parsimonious VDJ recombination scenarios with the TCRdist pipeline. A later analysis defined each TCR beta chain by its CDR3 amino acid sequence plus V-gene family, and excluded reads lacking a unique V-gene family. To address suspected cross-contamination and a sequencing artifact, a later analysis removed roughly 580 highly shared, low-generation-probability nucleotide sequences. A later analysis calculated a clonal expansion index for each public chain from normalized within-repertoire ranks of inferred template counts. Generation probabilities in a later analysis came from a VDJ recombination model fitted to out-of-frame rearrangements, and those results were checked against IGoR. In a later analysis, TCR-TCR, TCR-HLA and TCR-CMV co-occurrence was scored with hypergeometric tests, and a repertoire-size bias correction was applied to TCR pairs. False discovery rates were estimated in a later analysis by permuting HLA or CMV assignments 20 times. In a later analysis, co-occurring TCRs were grouped using DBSCAN, with TCRdist sequence similarity added in when clustering inside HLA-allele-positive subsets. For co-occurrence clustering, repertoires with fewer than 30,000 or more than 120,000 public chains were excluded, along with about five repertoires with anomalous nucleotide sharing. TCRdb holds this immuneACCESS table with in-frame rearrangements only. Some clones are missing; in checked studies, unresolved V genes explain under half, and the rest has no known cause. The DNA was the basis for D and trimming; V, J and clone size are from that table. The sample table shows more than 200,000 clones, and nearly 80% are seen once. The ten most abundant clones make up 1.8% of the sample.

About this clone itself: Its antigen is unknown. Per-base quality was not reported, and no clone a single base away is much larger than it.

Trimmed from V: 7 bases; trimmed from J: 2 bases; junction bases lacking a gene match: 6. Per the germline V gene, MNHNS is the CDR1 and SASEGT is the CDR2. The CDR3 starts with the cysteine, ends with the phenylalanine, and has 14 residues. CDR3 DNA only is kept here, 42 bases in frame from base 1. Sequencing was carried out using PBMCs. This sequence uses TRBV6-1 and TRBJ1-2, with 8 bases matching TRBD1. This receptor was taken from a male donor in good health and CMV-seronegative. The CDR3 protein sequence reads: CASTKQGGNYGYTF. The bases read TGTGCCAGCACAAAACAGGGGGGAAACTATGGCTACACCTTC.